This TCR beta chain originates from a study of blood T cell repertoires in COVID-19. The CDR3 sequence is 14 residues long. Germline V CDR1 and CDR2: ENHRY, SYGVKD. Trimming removed 7 bases at V and 1 base at J, with 13 bases between. Clones were read by immunoSEQ multiplex PCR, and TCRdb kept only the in-frame ones, dropping some. The profile covers some 170,000 clones, with over 65% appearing a single time and approximately 8% taken by the ten largest. This clone showed up just once. The TCR originated in a man aged 55 to 69 with acute or convalescent COVID-19. The chain links TRBV10-3 to TRBJ1-1, with D unclear. Material for sequencing was peripheral blood. CDR3 sequence: CAINYGDANTEAFF. As DNA, the CDR3 is TGTGCCATCAACTACGGCGACGCGAACACTGAAGCTTTCTTT.